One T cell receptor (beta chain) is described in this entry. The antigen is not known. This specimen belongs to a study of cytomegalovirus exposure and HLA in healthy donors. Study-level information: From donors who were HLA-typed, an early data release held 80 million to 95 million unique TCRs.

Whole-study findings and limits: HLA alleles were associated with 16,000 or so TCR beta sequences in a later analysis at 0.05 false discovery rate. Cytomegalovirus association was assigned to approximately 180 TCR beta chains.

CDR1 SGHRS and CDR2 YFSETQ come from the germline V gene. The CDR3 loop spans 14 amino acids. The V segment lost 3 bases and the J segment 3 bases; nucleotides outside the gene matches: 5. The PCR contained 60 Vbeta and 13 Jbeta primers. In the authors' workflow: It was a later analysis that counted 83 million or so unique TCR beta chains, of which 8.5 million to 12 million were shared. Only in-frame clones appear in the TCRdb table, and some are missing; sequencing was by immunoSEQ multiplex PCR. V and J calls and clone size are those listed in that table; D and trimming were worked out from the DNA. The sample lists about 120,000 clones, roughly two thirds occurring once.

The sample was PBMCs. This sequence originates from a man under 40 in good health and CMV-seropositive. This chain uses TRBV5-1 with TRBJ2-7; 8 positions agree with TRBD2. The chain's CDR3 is CASSWTSRVYEQYF. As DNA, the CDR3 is TGCGCCAGCAGCTGGACTAGCAGGGTCTACGAGCAGTACTTC.